This T cell receptor beta chain was retrieved from a study of OX40 agonist ivuxolimab in advanced cancers. Here immunoSEQ multiplex PCR was the method, and the copy in TCRdb shows in-frame clones only, minus some. The sample carries some 10,000 clones, 60% to 85% recorded once. Autoimmune disease history or systemic immunosuppression was exclusionary. This clone was picked up one time. Its antigen is as yet unknown. Per germline, CDR1 MDHEN and CDR2 SYDVKM. J gave up 7 bases and V 5 bases, and 13 bases lay outside the gene matches. This CDR3 contains 15 residues. Findings and caveats of the study: Low clonal expansion, among the lowest seen, marked partial responders at 0.1-3.0 mg/kg. More expanded clones were found, on average, in CD8+ than in CD4+ T cells.

The chain is built from TRBV28 and TRBJ2-5, with TRBD2 identical over 7 bases. The receptor comes from an adult with an advanced solid tumor such as melanoma, head and neck, liver or kidney cancer. The sample in question was CD4+ or CD8+ T cells sorted from blood, obtained in a trial of the OX40 agonist ivuxolimab. The CDR3 here is CASSLGLEGSWTQYF. The CDR3 region has the DNA TGTGCCAGCAGTCTCGGACTAGAGGGTTCGTGGACCCAGTACTTC. The variable domain in full, completed from reference TRBV28 and TRBJ2-5, reads DVKVTQSSRYLVKRTGEKVFLECVQDMDHENMFWYRQDPGLGLRLIYFSYDVKMKEKGDIPEGYSVSREKKERFSLILESASTNQTSMYLCASSLGLEGSWTQYFGPGTRLLVL.